This T cell receptor beta chain appears in the sequencing data of a study of blood T cell repertoires in COVID-19. With V trimmed by 5 bases and J by 2 bases, 3 bases remained unmatched. CDR3 size: 15 residues. Germline assignment: CDR1 SNHLY and CDR2 FYNNEI. The protocol was immunoSEQ multiplex PCR, while the TCRdb copy is restricted to in-frame clones and leaves out a portion. The sample records 55,000 to 85,000 clones, roughly 77% being singletons. The J gene is TRBJ2-6, the V gene TRBV2, with 7 bases lining up with TRBD1. Material for sequencing was peripheral blood. The clonotype was recovered from a woman aged 70-85 years with acute or convalescent COVID-19. DNA of the CDR3: TGTGCCAGCAGTTCTCAGGGGGCTGGGGCCAACGTCCTGACTTTC. Its protein product is CASSSQGAGANVLTF. Combining the CDR3 with reference TRBV2 and TRBJ2-6 gives the whole variable domain EPEVTQTPSHQVTQMGQEVILRCVPISNHLYFYWYRQILGQKVEFLVSFYNNEISEKSEIFDDQFSVERPDGSNFTLKIRSTKLEDSAMYFCASSSQGAGANVLTFGAGSRLTVL.